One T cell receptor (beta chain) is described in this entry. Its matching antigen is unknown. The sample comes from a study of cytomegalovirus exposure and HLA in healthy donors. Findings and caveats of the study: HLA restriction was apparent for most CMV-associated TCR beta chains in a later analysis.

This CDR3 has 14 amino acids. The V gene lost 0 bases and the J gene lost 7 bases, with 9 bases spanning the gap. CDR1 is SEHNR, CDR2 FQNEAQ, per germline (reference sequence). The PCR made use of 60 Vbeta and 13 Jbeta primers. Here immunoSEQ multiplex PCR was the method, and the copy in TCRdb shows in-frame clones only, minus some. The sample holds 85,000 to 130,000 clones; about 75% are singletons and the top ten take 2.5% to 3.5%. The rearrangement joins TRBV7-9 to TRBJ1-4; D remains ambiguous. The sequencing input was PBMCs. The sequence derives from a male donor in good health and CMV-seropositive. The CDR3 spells CASSLAISGEKLFF. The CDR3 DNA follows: TGTGCCAGCAGCTTAGCGATCTCGGGTGAAAAACTGTTTTTT.